These 21 T cell receptor beta chains came from one sample sequenced in a study of CD8+ T cells in alopecia areata. Extraction of RNA preceded its reverse transcription into cDNA, which served as the sequencing template. Sequencing used immunoSEQ multiplex PCR; TCRdb keeps in-frame clones, though not all of them. The repertoire holds 100,000 to 150,000 clones, with roughly 50% as singletons. Sequenced sample: NKG2D-low CD8+ T cells sorted from blood. The receptors were sampled from a human donor with alopecia areata.

The J gene is TRBJ2-1, the V gene TRBV29-1; TRBD2 matches at 9 bases. The CDR3 consists of 14 residues. The J segment lost 7 bases and the V segment lost 3 bases, leaving 7 bases of the junction unmatched. Germline V gene data show CDR1 as SQVTM and CDR2 as ANQGSEA. Here the CDR3 reads CSVEGGRGWNEQFF. The CDR3 DNA reads TGCAGCGTTGAGGGCGGGAGGGGTTGGAATGAGCAGTTCTTC.

This clone occurred a few times. The gene calls are TRBV29-1 and TRBJ2-5; D is ambiguous. Trimming left V 3 bases short and J 5 bases short, with 13 bases between. Germline assignment: CDR1 SQVTM and CDR2 ANQGSEA. The CDR3 has 13 residues. The CDR3 loop reads CSVEGNPPETQYF. CDR3 DNA sequence: TGCAGCGTTGAGGGAAACCCCCCGGAGACCCAGTACTTC.

The V and J genes are TRBV27 and TRBJ2-7; D perhaps matches TRBD1 (6 bases). This CDR3 is 12 amino acids long. Trimming stripped 5 bases from V and 7 bases from J, with 12 bases between. Germline V lookup: CDR1 MNHEY, CDR2 SMNVEV (reference sequence). Written as DNA, the CDR3 is TGTGCCAGCAGTCAAAACAGGGCGGAGCAGTACTTC. Protein: CASSQNRAEQYF.

This sequence joins TRBV29-1 and TRBJ2-1, with 13 bases matching TRBD2. Germline V CDR1 and CDR2: SQVTM, ANQGSEA. With 1 base clipped from V and 3 bases from J, the junction kept 15 bases outside the gene matches. The CDR3 covers 20 residues. Here the CDR3 DNA reads TGCAGCGTTGAAGTTTTCGGACTAGCGGGAGAGGTGGGATACTACAATGAGCAGTTCTTC. Translated: CSVEVFGLAGEVGYYNEQFF.

The chain has TRBV7-9 and TRBJ2-7; possibly TRBD1 or TRBD2 for D (5 bases each). CDR3 length: 15 residues. The V and J ends lost 1 base and 5 bases respectively, with 15 bases between them. CDR1 is SEHNR, CDR2 FQNEAQ, per germline (reference sequence). The CDR3 coding sequence is TGTGCCAGCAGCTTAGTAGGCCTCGGGGCCAACGAGCAGTACTTC. Translation gives CASSLVGLGANEQYF. Full variable domain (rest looked up from reference TRBV7-9 and TRBJ2-7): DTGVSQNPRHKITKRGQNVTFRCDPISEHNRLYWYRQTLGQGPEFLTYFQNEAQLEKSRLLSDRFSAERPKGSFSTLEIQRTEQGDSAMYLCASSLVGLGANEQYFGPGTRLTVT.

The chain joins TRBV5-1 to TRBJ2-5; tentative D call: TRBD2 (6 bases). Germline values: CDR1 SGHRS, CDR2 YFSETQ. CDR3 size: 13 residues. Trimming removed 4 bases from V and 0 bases from J, with 7 bases in between. CDR3 residues: CASSGGYQETQYF. As DNA, the CDR3 is TGCGCCAGCAGCGGGGGGTACCAAGAGACCCAGTACTTC.

A few counts support this clone. The rearrangement uses TRBV29-1 and TRBJ2-2, with D possibly matching TRBD2 (5 bases). The CDR3 consists of 17 residues. The germline CDR1 and CDR2 sequences are SQVTM and ANQGSEA. Trimming stripped 4 bases from V and 1 base from J, with 19 bases between. This CDR3 is CSVANPERSGNTGELFF. The CDR3 nucleotides read TGCAGCGTTGCGAACCCAGAACGAAGCGGGAACACCGGGGAGCTGTTTTTT.

This clone was observed a handful of times. This sample includes further DNA sequences coding for the same CDR3. The chain is built from TRBV29-1 and TRBJ1-2, with no clear D. Trimming took off 3 bases at V and 4 bases at J, with 9 bases between the two ends. From germline, CDR1 is SQVTM and CDR2 ANQGSEA. The CDR3 sequence is 12 residues long. CDR3 sequence: CSVDGETYGYTF. In DNA form, the CDR3 reads TGCAGCGTTGATGGGGAAACCTATGGCTACACCTTC.

This chain joins TRBV5-6 and TRBJ2-5; possible D gene TRBD2, 6 bases. Trimming removed 3 bases at V and 1 base at J, with 7 bases between. The CDR3 consists of 13 residues. The germline V gene encodes CDR1 SGHDT and CDR2 YYEEEE. In DNA form, the CDR3 reads TGTGCCAGCAGCTACGGGGGCCAAGAGACCCAGTACTTC. Protein: CASSYGGQETQYF.

V is TRBV19 and J is TRBJ2-5; 9 nucleotides align to TRBD1. CDR1 is LNHDA, CDR2 SQIVND, per germline (reference sequence). CDR3 length equals 16 residues. V was pared by 3 bases and J by 5 bases, with 10 bases of the junction left unmatched. The CDR3 sequence: CASSIGEGQGWETQYF. The CDR3 nucleotides are TGTGCCAGTAGTATCGGCGAGGGACAGGGTTGGGAGACCCAGTACTTC. Complete variable domain (other parts from reference TRBV19 and TRBJ2-5): DGGITQSPKYLFRKEGQNVTLSCEQNLNHDAMYWYRQDPGQGLRLIYYSQIVNDFQKGDIAEGYSVSREKKESFPLTVTSAQKNPTAFYLCASSIGEGQGWETQYFGPGTRLLVL.

The rearrangement links TRBV21-1 to TRBJ1-5. TRBV21-1 is a documented pseudogene. CDR3 length: 12 residues. CDR3 region: CASRPTIQPQHF. DNA of the CDR3: TGTGCCAGCAGACCCACCATCCAGCCCCAGCATTTT.

The chain couples TRBV2 to TRBJ2-2, with 12 bases aligning to TRBD2. The length of the CDR3 is 17 residues. In germline, CDR1 is SNHLY, CDR2 FYNNEI. Trimming cost V 8 bases and J 0 bases; bases outside gene matches: 7. The CDR3 nucleotides read TGTGCCAGCGATGGGCTAGCGGGGGGGCCGAACACCGGGGAGCTGTTTTTT. Translating gives CASDGLAGGPNTGELFF.

The chain carries TRBV6-5 and TRBJ2-5, with D perhaps TRBD2 (6 bases). The CDR3 totals 13 residues. The germline gives CDR1 MNHEY, CDR2 SVGAGI. Deletions cut 2 bases from V and 10 bases from J, with 14 bases between. The CDR3 DNA sequence: TGTGCCAGCAGTTACCCAACGTGGGAGGACCAGTACTTC. Protein sequence: CASSYPTWEDQYF.

This clone has a handful of counts. The chain recombines TRBV6-5 with TRBJ2-7; 11 nucleotides match TRBD2. The CDR3 is made up of 15 amino acids. V was pared by 6 bases and J by 5 bases, with 9 bases of the junction left unmatched. Germline V gene sequence: CDR1 MNHEY, CDR2 SVGAGI. CDR3 in amino acids: CASRQIAGGPDEQYF. CDR3 sequence (DNA): TGTGCCAGCAGGCAAATAGCGGGAGGGCCTGACGAGCAGTACTTC.

This clone was seen a handful of times. The chain couples TRBV29-1 to TRBJ2-1, with D unresolved. Germline V gives CDR1 SQVTM, CDR2 ANQGSEA. CDR3 length equals 10 residues. Trimming cost V 8 bases and J 8 bases, with 10 bases left between them. CDR3 loop: CSTVPHEQFF. CDR3 nucleotides: TGCAGCACTGTTCCCCATGAGCAGTTCTTC.

The V gene is TRBV30, the J gene TRBJ2-7, with D perhaps matching TRBD1 (5 bases). V was shortened by 2 bases and J by 5 bases, with 10 bases between the two germline ends. From germline, CDR1 is GTSNPN and CDR2 SVGIG (reference sequence). The CDR3 totals 12 residues. The CDR3, as DNA: TGTGCCTGGAGTAACCAGGGAAACGAGCAGTACTTC. This encodes CAWSNQGNEQYF.

This chain links TRBV9 with TRBJ1-4; TRBD1 aligns across 7 bases. With 4 bases clipped from V and 8 bases from J, the junction kept 14 bases outside the gene matches. CDR1 SGDLS and CDR2 YYNGEE come from the germline V gene. This CDR3 comprises 16 residues. The CDR3 spells CASSPGTETLGEKLFF. The CDR3 DNA reads as TGTGCCAGCAGCCCCGGGACAGAAACCTTGGGCGAAAAACTGTTTTTT. Full variable domain (missing parts from reference TRBV9 and TRBJ1-4): DSGVTQTPKHLITATGQRVTLRCSPRSGDLSVYWYQQSLDQGLQFLIQYYNGEERAKGNILERFSAQQFPDLHSELNLSSLELGDSALYFCASSPGTETLGEKLFFGSGTQLSVL.

The chain joins TRBV15 to TRBJ2-2; 8 bases are a match to TRBD1. The germline V gene encodes CDR1 LNHNV and CDR2 YYDKDF (reference sequence). J was trimmed by 7 bases and V by 3 bases; bases with no gene match: 7. The CDR3 totals 15 residues. This CDR3 is CATSRDRVSGGELFF. The DNA for the CDR3 is TGTGCCACCAGCAGGGACAGGGTTTCGGGCGGGGAGCTGTTTTTT. Drawing the rest from reference TRBV15 and TRBJ2-2, the complete variable domain is DAMVIQNPRYQVTQFGKPVTLSCSQTLNHNVMYWYQQKSSQAPKLLFHYYDKDFNNEADTPDNFQSRRPNTSFCFLDIRSPGLGDTAMYLCATSRDRVSGGELFFGEGSRLTVL.

The V gene is TRBV4-3, the J gene TRBJ2-5, with D possibly matching TRBD1 (5 bases). The CDR3 covers 12 residues. Deletions cut 6 bases from V and 5 bases from J, with 10 bases between. The germline V gene has CDR1 LGHNA and CDR2 YSLEER. CDR3 residues: CASRRGGETQYF. The CDR3 DNA reads TGCGCCAGCAGAAGGGGCGGCGAGACCCAGTACTTC.

V and J are TRBV2 and TRBJ2-1; D possibly corresponds to TRBD2 (5 bases). This CDR3 spans 10 amino acids. V lost 6 bases to trimming and J lost 12 bases, with 9 bases between them. Germline V gene sequence: CDR1 SNHLY, CDR2 FYNNEI. CDR3 region: CASSEGVQFF. The CDR3 nucleotides read TGTGCCAGCAGCGAGGGAGTGCAGTTCTTC.

This clone has just a few counts. The chain couples TRBV27 to TRBJ2-5; D not resolved. CDR1 and CDR2 from the germline V gene are MNHEY and SMNVEV (reference sequence). Trimming cost V 5 bases and J 1 base, with 11 bases left between them. This CDR3 comprises 14 residues. CDR3 sequence: CASSHRETQETQYF. The CDR3 nucleotides are TGTGCCAGCAGTCACAGAGAGACCCAAGAGACCCAGTACTTC.